The clone carrying this T cell receptor (beta chain) was seen only a few times. The sequenced template was cDNA made from the entire isolated RNA. The data were produced by immunoSEQ multiplex PCR, yet TCRdb's version contains in-frame clones alone and is incomplete. The table records more than 300,000 clones, 10% to 15% of them present only once. This sample was included in a study of beta chain features in type 1 diabetes. Researchers reported sorting CD4+ naive, central memory, regulatory and stem cell-like memory cells via CD45RO/CCR7/CD25/CD127/CD95/CD27. Germline V lookup: CDR1 ENHRY, CDR2 SYGVKD. The CDR3 spans 11 residues. Between the trimmed V and J ends, which lost 6 bases and 5 bases, there was a span of 5 bases.

The TCR comes from a man aged 18 to 30 in good health. The chain employs TRBV10-3 and TRBJ2-1; D ambiguous. The source material was naive CD4+ T cells from blood. CDR3 sequence reads: CAIRQDNEQFF. DNA for the CDR3: TGTGCCATCAGGCAGGACAATGAGCAGTTCTTC.